Presented here are 10 T cell receptor beta chains from one specimen sequenced in a study of Graves' ophthalmopathy and Graves' hyperthyroidism. For repertoire sequencing, the TCR beta CDR3 regions were amplified from RNA transcripts. RT-PCR in the first round used HTBI primers; a second-round multiplex PCR followed. MiXCR, run by TCRdb on the multiplex PCR reads, gives a single entry per CDR3 protein. In the table there are over 650,000 distinct CDR3 sequences, roughly two fifths of which are singletons. The sequencing sample was made of peripheral blood. The origin of the receptors is an adult man with Graves' ophthalmopathy.

With respect to this clonotype: Lacking the conserved final phenylalanine or tryptophan, this CDR3 likely reflects a read error. The chain employs TRBV7-2 and TRBJ2-5, with 8 bases identical to TRBD1. V lost 2 bases, J lost 2 bases, and 7 bases stayed unmatched. This CDR3 contains 16 residues. Germline assignment: CDR1 SGHTA and CDR2 FQGNSA. The CDR3 region is CASSLQTGQGQETQYS. Written as DNA, the CDR3 is TGTGCCAGCAGCTTACAAACCGGACAGGGACAAGAGACCCAGTACTCC.

A word on this clonotype: The DNA is omitted, as the CDR3 cannot be located on it reliably, and the CDR3 follows TCRdb's listing. The chain recombines TRBV7-2 with TRBJ1-4; the D segment call TRBD1 is taken from the table without a DNA check. The CDR3 adds up to 15 amino acids, both ends counted. Germline assignment: CDR1 SGHTA and CDR2 FQGNSA. CDR3 loop: CASGGQGAGMKNCFF.

This clonotype was found a few times. The CDR3 spells CASSQESDRESYEQYF. The CDR3 bases are TGTGCCAGCAGCCAAGAAAGTGACAGGGAATCCTACGAGCAGTACTTC. The chain combines TRBV4-2 with TRBJ2-7; 7 bases map to TRBD1. Germline trimming cut 0 bases from V and 1 base from J; bases unmatched to any gene: 6. The CDR3 loop spans 16 amino acids. In germline, CDR1 is LGHNA, CDR2 YNFKEQ.

This clonotype was found a few times. The gene calls are TRBV3-1 and TRBJ1-3; D is undetermined. This CDR3 is built from 15 residues. Trimming left V 1 base short and J 4 bases short, with 11 bases between. Germline V gene data show CDR1 as LGHDT and CDR2 as YNNKEL (reference sequence). The CDR3 nucleotides are TGTGCCAGCAGCCAAGGGACCACGGGGGGAAACACCATATATTTT. This codes for CASSQGTTGGNTIYF.

This clonotype occurred many times. The chain combines TRBV29-1 with TRBJ2-7; D remains unclear. Trimming stripped 3 bases from V and 3 bases from J, with 15 bases between. Germline-derived CDR1 and CDR2 are SQVTM and ANQGSEA. This CDR3 is 14 amino acids long. The CDR3 bases are TGCAGCGTTGACGGCGGCGCCTCAATCTACGAGCAGTACTTC. This translates into CSVDGGASIYEQYF.

This clonotype was found many times. V and J are TRBV2 and TRBJ2-2; D is undetermined. From germline, CDR1 is SNHLY and CDR2 FYNNEI. The CDR3 runs to 14 residues. V gave up 11 bases and J gave up 0 bases, with 13 bases separating them. CDR3 sequence (DNA): TGTGCCTCCCAAAAGGGTTCGAACACCGGGGAGCTGTTTTTT. It translates to CASQKGSNTGELFF.

The rearrangement joins TRBV12-3 or TRBV12-4 to TRBJ1-4; weak D call: TRBD1 (6 bases). V dropped 6 bases and J dropped 7 bases, with 15 bases sitting between them. The length of the CDR3 is 14 residues. CDR3 in amino acids: CASRLAGAGEKLFF. CDR3 DNA sequence: TGTGCCAGCAGACTAGCGGGGGCAGGTGAAAAACTGTTTTTT.

This clonotype was picked up a small number of times. The chain combines TRBV9 with TRBJ2-7, with D possibly TRBD2 on 5 matching bases. The CDR3 has 15 residues. Germline V gene data show CDR1 as SGDLS and CDR2 as YYNGEE. V was clipped by 7 bases and J by 2 bases, with 19 bases between them. The CDR3 nucleotides read TGTGCCAGCTCCGTGGGAGAAAGGGCGGCCTACGAGCAGTACTTC. Amino acid sequence: CASSVGERAAYEQYF.

With respect to this clonotype: A much larger clone sits a single nucleotide away, making a read error possible. The rearrangement joins TRBV5-1 to TRBJ1-1; D is perhaps TRBD1 (5 bases). The CDR3 length is 14 residues. Per the germline V gene, CDR1 is SGHRS and CDR2 is YFSETQ. For the CDR3, the DNA is TGCGCCCGCAGCGGCTTCAGCGAGGGGACTGAAGCTTTCTTT. It specifies CARSGFSEGTEAFF.

Many counts were recorded for this clonotype. This chain links TRBV7-9 with TRBJ1-5; D is unclear. V was shortened by 0 bases and J by 1 base, with 4 bases between the two germline ends. The germline V gene has CDR1 SEHNR and CDR2 FQNEAQ (reference sequence). The CDR3 runs to 14 residues. The CDR3 is CASSLAGSNQPQHF. The DNA of the CDR3 is TGTGCCAGCAGCTTAGCAGGCAGCAATCAGCCCCAGCATTTT. Full variable domain (missing parts from reference TRBV7-9 and TRBJ1-5): DTGVSQNPRHKITKRGQNVTFRCDPISEHNRLYWYRQTLGQGPEFLTYFQNEAQLEKSRLLSDRFSAERPKGSFSTLEIQRTEQGDSAMYLCASSLAGSNQPQHFGDGTRLSIL.